This T cell receptor beta chain stems from a study of shared clonotypes between healthy human individuals. Method: immunoSEQ multiplex PCR; TCRdb's copy keeps in-frame clones and lacks some. This sample has more than 2,000,000 clones, with approximately 93% found just once. The donor cohort consisted entirely of Caucasian adults residing in Nashville, Tennessee. CD45RA+ naive and CD45RA-negative memory subsets were separated from CD4+ cells. The receptor was derived from a man between 18 and 35 years old in good health. Some clones in this sample may be carry-over from other donors' samples. Source material: naive CD4+ T cells from PBMCs. Stated subset: CD45RA+ positively selected.

Here the CDR3 DNA reads TGTGCCAGCAGATTCGTTAGGACAGGCTCTGGAAACACCATATATTTT. Its protein product is CASRFVRTGSGNTIYF. The chain uses TRBV2 and TRBJ1-3, with TRBD1 identical over 7 bases. CDR3 size: 16 residues. V was clipped by 6 bases and J by 0 bases; unmatched bases: 8. CDR1 and CDR2 (germline): SNHLY, FYNNEI.